This T cell receptor beta chain was recovered during a study of beta chain features in type 1 diabetes. Study findings and constraints: Patients' naive, central memory and Treg TCRB repertoires seemed closer to one another than those of healthy donors.

This clone was counted once. Its antigen is as yet unknown. Germline CDR1 and CDR2: SGDLS and YYNGEE. This CDR3 region has 13 residues. V lost 3 bases and J lost 5, with 11 bases in between. The sequenced template was cDNA made from the entire isolated RNA. Sequencing was performed with immunoSEQ multiplex PCR; in TCRdb, only in-frame clones are kept and a portion is missing. Of 130,000 to 150,000 clones listed, 40% to 60% are singletons. The sequencing input was Tregs from blood. This chain connects TRBV9 to TRBJ1-1; a weak D match, TRBD1 (6 bases). The TCR was taken from a man between 18 and 29 years old in good health. The CDR3 here is CASSAYGTTEAFF. CDR3 nucleotides: TGTGCCAGCAGCGCCTACGGGACAACTGAAGCTTTCTTT.